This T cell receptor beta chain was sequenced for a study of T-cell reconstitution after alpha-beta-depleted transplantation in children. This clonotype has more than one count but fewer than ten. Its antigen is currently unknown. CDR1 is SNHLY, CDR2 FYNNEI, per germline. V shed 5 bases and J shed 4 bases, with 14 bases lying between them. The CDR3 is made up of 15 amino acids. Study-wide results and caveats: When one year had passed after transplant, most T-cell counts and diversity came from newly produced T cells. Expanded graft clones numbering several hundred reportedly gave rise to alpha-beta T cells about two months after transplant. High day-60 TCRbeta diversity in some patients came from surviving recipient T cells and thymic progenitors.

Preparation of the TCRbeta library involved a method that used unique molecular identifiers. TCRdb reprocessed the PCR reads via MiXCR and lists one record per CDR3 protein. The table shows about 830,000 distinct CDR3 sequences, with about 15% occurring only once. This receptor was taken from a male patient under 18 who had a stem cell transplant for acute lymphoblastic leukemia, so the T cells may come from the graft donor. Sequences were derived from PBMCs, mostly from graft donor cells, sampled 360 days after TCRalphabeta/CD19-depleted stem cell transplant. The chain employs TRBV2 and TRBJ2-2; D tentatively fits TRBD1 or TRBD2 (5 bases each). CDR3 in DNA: TGTGCCAGCAGTTCCGGGACCACCTCCACCGGGGAGCTGTTTTTT. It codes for CASSSGTTSTGELFF.